Presented here are 26 T cell receptor beta chains from one specimen sequenced in a study of T cell changes during pregnancy in multiple sclerosis. Some clones are missing from TCRdb's copy, which holds only in-frame ones; the method was immunoSEQ multiplex PCR. The sample yields more than 85,000 clones, approximately 95% seen once. Sequences were derived from peripheral blood, sampled after pregnancy. The receptor source for this set is a female donor in good health, enrolled as a control in a pregnancy study.

The chain recombines TRBV9 with TRBJ2-2; 12 bases line up with TRBD2. The V gene end was trimmed by 3 bases and the J gene end by 4 bases; junction bases not matched to a gene: 7. Germline V gene lookup returns CDR1 SGDLS and CDR2 YYNGEE. CDR3 length: 17 residues. CDR3: CASSARLAGEVTGELFF. CDR3 sequence (DNA): TGTGCCAGCAGCGCCCGACTAGCGGGAGAGGTCACCGGGGAGCTGTTTTTT.

This clone was recorded once. The chain employs TRBV28 and TRBJ2-7; the match to TRBD2 covers 14 bases. V trimming: 3 bases; J trimming: 6 bases; junction bases outside the gene matches: 7. From germline, CDR1 is MDHEN and CDR2 SYDVKM. This CDR3 contains 16 residues. CDR3 sequence (DNA): TGTGCCAGCAGTTTGGGACTAGCGGGAGACTTGGGCGAGCAGTACTTC. Its protein product is CASSLGLAGDLGEQYF.

This clone was picked up a small number of times. V and J are TRBV6-5 and TRBJ1-1; tentative D call: TRBD1 (6 bases). Looked up from germline, CDR1 is MNHEY and CDR2 is SVGAGI. Trimming shortened V by 1 base and J by 6 bases, and 9 bases separated the two germline ends. The CDR3 is 13 amino acids. As DNA, the CDR3 is TGTGCCAGCAGTTACTTAGGGGGATCTGAAGCTTTCTTT. Its protein product is CASSYLGGSEAFF.

The chain combines TRBV5-1 with TRBJ1-4; TRBD1 might be the D (5 bases). Germline lookup yields CDR1 SGHRS and CDR2 YFSETQ. The CDR3 is made up of 12 amino acids. Trimming removed 7 bases at V and 5 bases at J, with 9 bases between. CDR3 protein: CASRQSNEKLFF. CDR3 sequence (DNA): TGCGCCAGCCGACAGTCCAATGAAAAACTGTTTTTT.

The chain has TRBV2 and TRBJ2-7, with D possibly being TRBD2 (5 bases). The CDR3 is made up of 14 amino acids. Germline V gene sequence: CDR1 SNHLY, CDR2 FYNNEI. Trimming cost V 8 bases and J 0 bases, with 14 bases left between them. The CDR3 sequence is CASGGPASSYEQYF. CDR3 nucleotides: TGTGCCAGCGGAGGCCCCGCGAGCTCCTACGAGCAGTACTTC.

The chain links TRBV21-1 to TRBJ2-7; the listed D gene, TRBD2, was not tested against the DNA. TRBV21-1 is a pseudogene segment. This CDR3 region has 17 residues. Here the CDR3 DNA reads TGTGCCAGCAGCAATCACGGGACTAGCGGGACCCACTACGAGCAGTACTTC. This codes for CASSNHGTSGTHYEQYF.

This sequence joins TRBV2 and TRBJ1-1; 7 bases map to TRBD1. The CDR3 contains 16 residues. Germline lookup yields CDR1 SNHLY and CDR2 FYNNEI. The V segment lost 6 bases and the J segment 0 bases; nucleotides outside the gene matches: 10. The CDR3 nucleotides read TGTGCCAGCAGCAAACGACAGGGCCGGTTGAACACTGAAGCTTTCTTT. This sequence encodes CASSKRQGRLNTEAFF.

This clone was found once. The V and J genes are TRBV7-2 and TRBJ2-1; no clear D gene. The CDR3 sequence is 15 residues long. Between the trimmed V and J ends, which lost 4 bases and 7 bases, there was a span of 17 bases. Per the germline V gene, CDR1 is SGHTA and CDR2 is FQGNSA. The CDR3 DNA reads as TGTGCCAGCAGCTCCCTCTTTCTTGGAGATAATGAGCAGTTCTTC. Protein: CASSSLFLGDNEQFF.

The V gene is TRBV28, the J gene TRBJ2-7; 7 bases match TRBD2. CDR1 and CDR2 (germline): MDHEN, SYDVKM. The CDR3 contains 13 residues. Unmatched junction bases numbered 4, after V lost 7 bases and J lost 1 base. The CDR3 loop reads CASIGGSSYEQYF. The CDR3, as DNA: TGTGCCAGCATAGGCGGGAGTTCCTACGAGCAGTACTTC.

J is TRBJ2-3 and V is TRBV28; D is perhaps TRBD2 (6 bases). Trimming removed 2 bases at V and 1 base at J, with 25 bases between. The CDR3 consists of 20 residues. Germline V CDR1 and CDR2: MDHEN, SYDVKM. The CDR3 protein is CASSLRRGIGPIGGTDTQYF. CDR3 sequence (DNA): TGTGCCAGCAGTTTACGGCGCGGGATCGGCCCGATCGGGGGCACAGATACGCAGTATTTT.

The chain employs TRBV15 and TRBJ2-1, with D unclear. CDR1 is LNHNV and CDR2 is YYDKDF in the germline V gene (reference sequence). Trimming shortened V by 5 bases and J by 8 bases, and 10 bases separated the two germline ends. This CDR3 has 12 amino acids. CDR3 protein: CATSPPGYEQFF. DNA of the CDR3: TGTGCCACCAGCCCCCCCGGGTATGAGCAGTTCTTC.

The rearrangement joins TRBV18 to TRBJ1-3, with 7 nucleotides matching TRBD1. Per germline, CDR1 KGHSH and CDR2 LQKENI. This CDR3 comprises 15 residues. V shed 3 bases, J shed 0 bases, and the junction held 2 bases outside the gene matches. CDR3 amino acids: CASSPRDSSGNTIYF. CDR3 nucleotides: TGTGCCAGCTCACCCCGGGACAGCTCTGGAAACACCATATATTTT.

The rearrangement joins TRBV29-1 to TRBJ2-5; D may be TRBD1 (5 bases). V was cut by 6 bases and J by 11 bases, with 19 bases left in between. The CDR3 runs to 12 residues. CDR1 SQVTM and CDR2 ANQGSEA come from the germline V gene. The CDR3 loop is CSVAQIGQEQYF. CDR3 DNA: TGCAGCGTGGCCCAGATAGGACAAGAGCAGTACTTC.

To note about this clone: The sample carries other DNA sequences with the same CDR3. CDR3 DNA sequence: TGTGCCAGCAGCGACGTTATTAGCGGGAGTGGCCACAATGAGCAGTTCTTC. Translated, it gives CASSDVISGSGHNEQFF. The chain employs TRBV5-6 and TRBJ2-1; 9 nucleotides line up with TRBD2. The CDR3 is 17 residues long. CDR1 and CDR2 from the germline V gene are SGHDT and YYEEEE. Losses at the gene ends were 4 bases for V and 5 bases for J; bases not matched to a gene: 13.

The rearrangement joins TRBV6-6 to TRBJ2-3; the D gene is possibly TRBD1 (6 bases). CDR3 size: 13 residues. The germline V and J ends were trimmed by 8 bases and 0 bases, with 9 bases remaining between them. Per the germline V gene, CDR1 is MNHNY and CDR2 is SVGAGI (reference sequence). The CDR3 region has the DNA TGTGCCAGCGGGGACACGAGCACAGATACGCAGTATTTT. Its protein is CASGDTSTDTQYF.

J is TRBJ2-3 and V is TRBV5-6; D might be TRBD1 (6 bases). This CDR3 contains 13 residues. V lost 1 base, J lost 3 bases, and 6 bases lay in between. Germline values: CDR1 SGHDT, CDR2 YYEEEE. The CDR3 region is CASSLTGTDTQYF. Here the CDR3 DNA reads TGTGCCAGCAGCTTGACAGGGACAGATACGCAGTATTTT. The whole variable domain, filled in from reference TRBV5-6 and TRBJ2-3, reads DAGVTQSPTHLIKTRGQQVTLRCSPKSGHDTVSWYQQALGQGPQFIFQYYEEEERQRGNFPDRFSGHQFPNYSSELNVNALLLGDSALYLCASSLTGTDTQYFGPGTRLTVL.

V and J are TRBV27 and TRBJ1-1; D might be TRBD1 (6 bases). Germline CDR1 is MNHEY and CDR2 is SMNVEV (reference sequence). Trimming left V 4 bases short and J 0 bases short, with 18 bases between. This CDR3 region has 17 residues. The CDR3 DNA reads TGTGCCAGCAGTTACACAGGGAGTGGTCGGGTGAACACTGAAGCTTTCTTT. It translates to CASSYTGSGRVNTEAFF.

The V and J genes are TRBV11-2 and TRBJ2-1; a possible D gene is TRBD1 (6 bases). V lost 1 base, J lost 9 bases, and 10 bases lay in between. Germline V gene sequence: CDR1 SGHAT, CDR2 FQNNGV. This CDR3 region has 13 residues. The CDR3 loop is CASSLGQGTEQFF. The CDR3 bases are TGTGCCAGCAGCTTAGGGCAGGGGACTGAGCAGTTCTTC.

The V gene is TRBV10-1, the J gene TRBJ2-2; 12 nucleotides align to TRBD1. The junction had 11 bases not matched to a gene; V was cut back by 5 bases and J by 7 bases. The germline V gene has CDR1 WNHNN and CDR2 SYGVQD (reference sequence). CDR3 length equals 17 residues. In nucleotides, the CDR3 is TGCGCCAGCAGTATTTTAGGGACAGGGGGCCAGGACGGGGAGCTGTTTTTT. Its translation is CASSILGTGGQDGELFF.

The rearrangement joins TRBV5-1 to TRBJ2-2; 7 nucleotides align to TRBD2. The CDR3 covers 16 residues. Trimming at V came to 3 bases and at J to 3 bases, leaving 8 bases not matched to a gene. From germline, CDR1 is SGHRS and CDR2 YFSETQ. The chain's CDR3 is CASSSGWLADTGELFF. The DNA of the CDR3 is TGCGCCAGCAGCTCGGGGTGGCTAGCGGACACCGGGGAGCTGTTTTTT.

The rearrangement links TRBV27 to TRBJ2-7; 8 nucleotides line up with TRBD1. In germline, CDR1 is MNHEY, CDR2 SMNVEV (reference sequence). The V and J ends lost 9 bases and 4 bases, in that order; junction bases with no gene match: 14. The CDR3 has 15 amino acids. CDR3 in amino acids: CARTPGTGRFYEQYF. Here the CDR3 DNA reads TGTGCCAGAACACCGGGGACAGGTAGGTTTTACGAGCAGTACTTC.

J is TRBJ2-7 and V is TRBV7-8, with D maybe TRBD2 (6 bases). The CDR3 extends over 15 amino acids. V was trimmed by 1 base and J by 7 bases, leaving 17 bases between them. CDR1 and CDR2 from the germline V gene are SGHVS and FQNEAQ. The CDR3 sequence: CASSLVGDGGREQYF. In DNA, the CDR3 is TGTGCCAGCAGCTTAGTTGGGGATGGGGGGAGGGAGCAGTACTTC.

This clone was seen only a few times. J is TRBJ1-1 and V is TRBV5-1; D gene ambiguous. The CDR3 has 11 residues. V lost 5 bases and J 3 bases, leaving 5 bases between the germline ends. CDR1 SGHRS and CDR2 YFSETQ come from the germline V gene. The CDR3 reads CASREDTEAFF. Written as DNA, the CDR3 is TGCGCCAGCAGGGAGGACACTGAAGCTTTCTTT.

The chain links TRBV5-4 to TRBJ1-5; 8 bases match TRBD1. CDR3 length: 13 amino acids. V lost 4 bases, J lost 6 bases, and 3 bases stayed unmatched. Per germline, CDR1 SGHNT and CDR2 YYREEE (reference sequence). The CDR3 DNA reads TGTGCCAGCAGCGCGGACAGGGCTCAGCCCCAGCATTTT. Translation: CASSADRAQPQHF.

The J gene is TRBJ1-5, the V gene TRBV6-5; TRBD1 matches at 9 bases. Germline V gene data show CDR1 as MNHEY and CDR2 as SVGAGI. V was pared by 6 bases and J by 9 bases, with 9 bases of the junction left unmatched. The CDR3 contains 14 residues. The CDR3 nucleotides read TGTGCCAGCAGCTACAACAGGGGGCTGTGGCCCCAGCATTTT. Its translation is CASSYNRGLWPQHF.

This clone was recorded once. This rearrangement joins TRBV19 to TRBJ2-1; 7 positions agree with TRBD1. V was clipped by 7 bases and J by 8 bases; unmatched bases: 17. Germline CDR1 LNHDA, CDR2 SQIVND (reference sequence). The CDR3 extends over 16 amino acids. The CDR3 DNA reads TGTGCCAGTACCCCCCTCTGGAACAGGGGAAAAGATGAGCAGTTCTTC. This sequence encodes CASTPLWNRGKDEQFF.